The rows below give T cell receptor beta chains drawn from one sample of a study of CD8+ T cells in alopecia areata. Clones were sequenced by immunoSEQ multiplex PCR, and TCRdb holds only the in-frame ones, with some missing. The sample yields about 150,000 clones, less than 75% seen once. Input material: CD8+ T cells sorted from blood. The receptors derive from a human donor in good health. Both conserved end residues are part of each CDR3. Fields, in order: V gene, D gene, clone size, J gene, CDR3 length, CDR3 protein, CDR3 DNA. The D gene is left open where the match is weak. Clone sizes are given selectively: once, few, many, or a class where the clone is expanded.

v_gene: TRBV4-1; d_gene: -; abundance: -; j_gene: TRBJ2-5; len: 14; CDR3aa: CASSHGGRQETQYF; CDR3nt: TGCGCCAGCAGCCACGGAGGACGCCAAGAGACCCAGTACTTC
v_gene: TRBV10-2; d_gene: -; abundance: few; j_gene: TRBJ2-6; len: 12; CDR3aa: CASSLGANVLTF; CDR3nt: TGCGCCAGCTCATTAGGGGCCAACGTCCTGACTTTC
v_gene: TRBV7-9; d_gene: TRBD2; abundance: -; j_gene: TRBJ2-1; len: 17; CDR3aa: CASSLGTSGPAYNEQFF; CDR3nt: TGTGCCAGCAGCTTAGGGACTAGCGGGCCCGCCTACAATGAGCAGTTCTTC
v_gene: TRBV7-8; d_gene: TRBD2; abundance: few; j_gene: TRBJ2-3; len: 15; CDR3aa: CASGGDLPSTDTQYF; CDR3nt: TGTGCCAGCGGGGGGGACTTGCCTAGCACAGATACGCAGTATTTT
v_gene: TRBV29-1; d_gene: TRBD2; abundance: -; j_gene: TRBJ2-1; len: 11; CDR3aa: CSVESREGPFF; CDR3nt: TGCAGCGTTGAAAGTCGGGAGGGCCCGTTCTTC
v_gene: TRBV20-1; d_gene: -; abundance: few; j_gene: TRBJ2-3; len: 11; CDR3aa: CSAQGTDTQYF; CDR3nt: TGCAGTGCCCAGGGCACAGATACGCAGTATTTT
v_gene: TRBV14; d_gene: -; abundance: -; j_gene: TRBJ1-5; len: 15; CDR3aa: CASSQVHGPNQPQHF; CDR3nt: TGTGCCAGCAGCCAAGTTCACGGACCCAATCAGCCCCAGCATTTT
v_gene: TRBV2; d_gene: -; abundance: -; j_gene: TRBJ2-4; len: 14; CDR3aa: CASSEYQAKNIQYF; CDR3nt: TGTGCCAGCAGTGAATATCAAGCCAAAAACATTCAGTACTTC
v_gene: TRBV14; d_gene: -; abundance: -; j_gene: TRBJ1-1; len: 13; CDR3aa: CASSQHMNTEAFF; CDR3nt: TGTGCCAGCAGCCAACATATGAACACTGAAGCTTTCTTT
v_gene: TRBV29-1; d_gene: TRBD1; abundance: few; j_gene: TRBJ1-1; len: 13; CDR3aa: CSVSGTDVTEAFF; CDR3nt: TGCAGCGTCTCCGGGACAGACGTCACTGAAGCTTTCTTT
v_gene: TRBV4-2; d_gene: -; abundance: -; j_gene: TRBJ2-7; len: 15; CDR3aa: CASSQSKRRSYEQYF; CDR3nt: TGTGCCAGCAGCCAATCTAAGCGCCGCTCCTACGAGCAGTACTTC
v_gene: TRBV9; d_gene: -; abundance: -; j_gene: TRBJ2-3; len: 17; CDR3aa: CASTPSGSGFSTDTQYF; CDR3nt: TGTGCCAGCACGCCTTCCGGGAGTGGGTTTAGCACAGATACGCAGTATTTT
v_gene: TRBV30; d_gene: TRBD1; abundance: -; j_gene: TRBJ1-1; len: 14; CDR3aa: CAWSRPTGDTEAFF; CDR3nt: TGTGCCTGGAGTCGCCCCACAGGGGACACTGAAGCTTTCTTT
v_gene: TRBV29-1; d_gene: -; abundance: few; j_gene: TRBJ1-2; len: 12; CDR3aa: CSVEVREEGYTF; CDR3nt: TGCAGCGTTGAGGTCAGGGAGGAAGGCTACACCTTC
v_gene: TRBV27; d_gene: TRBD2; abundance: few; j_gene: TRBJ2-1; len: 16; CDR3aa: CASSPGVGGPYNEQFF; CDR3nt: TGTGCCAGCAGTCCCGGAGTGGGAGGGCCCTACAATGAGCAGTTCTTC
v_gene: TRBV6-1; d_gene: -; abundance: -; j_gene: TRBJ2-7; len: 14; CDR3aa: CASSEATGGYEQYF; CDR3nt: TGTGCCAGCAGTGAAGCGACAGGTGGCTACGAGCAGTACTTC
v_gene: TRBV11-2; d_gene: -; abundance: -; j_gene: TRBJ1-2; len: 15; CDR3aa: CASSLAYGQNYGYTF; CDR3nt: TGTGCCAGCAGCTTAGCCTACGGACAGAACTATGGCTACACCTTC
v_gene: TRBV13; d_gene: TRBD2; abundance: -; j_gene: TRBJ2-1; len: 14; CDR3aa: CASSLPGRANEQFF; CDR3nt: TGTGCCAGCAGCTTACCGGGGAGGGCGAATGAGCAGTTCTTC
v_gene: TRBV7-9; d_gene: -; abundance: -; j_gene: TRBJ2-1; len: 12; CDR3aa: CASSSEARGQFF; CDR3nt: TGTGCCAGCAGCTCCGAGGCGCGGGGACAGTTCTTC
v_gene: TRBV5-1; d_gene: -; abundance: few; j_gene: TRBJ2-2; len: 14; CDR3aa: CASSLVGPAGELFF; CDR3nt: TGCGCCAGCAGCTTGGTTGGTCCTGCCGGGGAGCTGTTTTTT
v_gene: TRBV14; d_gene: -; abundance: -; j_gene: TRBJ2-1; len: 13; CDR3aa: CASSVTVRNEQFF; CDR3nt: TGTGCCAGCAGCGTGACAGTGCGGAATGAGCAGTTCTTC
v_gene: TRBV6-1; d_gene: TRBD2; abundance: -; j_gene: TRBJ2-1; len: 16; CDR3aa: CASSELAGESYNEQFF; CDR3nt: TGTGCCAGCAGTGAACTAGCGGGGGAATCCTACAATGAGCAGTTCTTC
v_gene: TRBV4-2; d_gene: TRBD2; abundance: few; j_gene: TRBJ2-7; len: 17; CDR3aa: CASSQDRRAGGPPEQYF; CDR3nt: TGTGCCAGCAGCCAAGATAGACGAGCGGGAGGGCCCCCCGAGCAGTACTTC
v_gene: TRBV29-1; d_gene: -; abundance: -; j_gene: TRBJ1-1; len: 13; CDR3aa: CSVHLPENTEAFF; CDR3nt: TGCAGCGTCCACCTCCCGGAGAACACTGAAGCTTTCTTT
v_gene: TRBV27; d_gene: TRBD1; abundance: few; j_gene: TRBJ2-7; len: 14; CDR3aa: CASSSGTGGYEQYF; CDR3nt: TGTGCCAGCAGTTCCGGGACAGGGGGCTACGAGCAGTACTTC
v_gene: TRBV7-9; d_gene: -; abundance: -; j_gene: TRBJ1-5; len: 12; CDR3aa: CASSLGQQPQHF; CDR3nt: TGTGCCAGCAGCTTAGGTCAGCAGCCCCAGCATTTT
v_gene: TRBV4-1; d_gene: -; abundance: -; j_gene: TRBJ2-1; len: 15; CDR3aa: CASSRGGAGGDEQFF; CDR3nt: TGCGCCAGCAGCCGAGGGGGGGCAGGGGGTGATGAGCAGTTCTTC
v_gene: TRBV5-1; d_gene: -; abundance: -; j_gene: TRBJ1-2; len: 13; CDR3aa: CASSPTEYYGYTF; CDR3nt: TGCGCCAGCAGCCCGACAGAGTACTATGGCTACACCTTC
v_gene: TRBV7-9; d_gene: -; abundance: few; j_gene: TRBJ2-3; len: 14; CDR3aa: CASSLQGSTDTQYF; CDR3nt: TGTGCCAGCAGCTTACAGGGTAGCACAGATACGCAGTATTTT
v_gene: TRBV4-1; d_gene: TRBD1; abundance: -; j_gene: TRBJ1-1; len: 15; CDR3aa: CASSQERTGFTEAFF; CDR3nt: TGCGCCAGCAGCCAAGAGAGGACAGGGTTCACTGAAGCTTTCTTT
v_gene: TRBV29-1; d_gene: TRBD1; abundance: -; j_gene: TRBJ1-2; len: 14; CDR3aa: CSVGTGQAVDGYTF; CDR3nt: TGCAGCGTTGGGACCGGACAGGCAGTAGATGGCTACACCTTC
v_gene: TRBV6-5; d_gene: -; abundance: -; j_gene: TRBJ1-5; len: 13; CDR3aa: CASSYSGIQPQHF; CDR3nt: TGTGCCAGCAGTTACTCGGGGATTCAGCCCCAGCATTTT
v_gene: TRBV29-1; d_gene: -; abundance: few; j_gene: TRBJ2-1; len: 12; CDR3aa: CSVDPRYNEQFF; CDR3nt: TGCAGCGTTGACCCCAGATACAATGAGCAGTTCTTC
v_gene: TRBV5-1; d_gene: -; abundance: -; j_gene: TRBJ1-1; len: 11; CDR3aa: CASSFDGEAFF; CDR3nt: TGCGCCAGCAGCTTCGATGGTGAAGCTTTCTTT
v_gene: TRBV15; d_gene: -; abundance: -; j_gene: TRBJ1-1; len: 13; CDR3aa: CATSPRGGTEAFF; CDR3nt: TGTGCCACCAGTCCCCGGGGCGGCACTGAAGCTTTCTTT
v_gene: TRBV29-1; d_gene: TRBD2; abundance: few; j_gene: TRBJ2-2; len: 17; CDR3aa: CSVEELAGGRNTGELFF; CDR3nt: TGCAGCGTTGAAGAACTAGCGGGAGGGAGGAACACCGGGGAGCTGTTTTTT
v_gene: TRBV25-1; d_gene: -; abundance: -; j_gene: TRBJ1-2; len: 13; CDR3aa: CASSEWMDYGYTF; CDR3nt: TGTGCCAGCAGTGAATGGATGGATTATGGCTACACCTTC
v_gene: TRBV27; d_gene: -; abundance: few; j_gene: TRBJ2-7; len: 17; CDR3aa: CASSPSFGERVDYEQYF; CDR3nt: TGTGCCAGCAGTCCTTCGTTTGGCGAGCGGGTAGACTACGAGCAGTACTTC
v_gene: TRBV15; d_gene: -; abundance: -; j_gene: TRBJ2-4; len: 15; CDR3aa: CATSPDRGVGDIQYF; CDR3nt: TGTGCCACCAGCCCCGACAGAGGGGTAGGAGACATTCAGTACTTC
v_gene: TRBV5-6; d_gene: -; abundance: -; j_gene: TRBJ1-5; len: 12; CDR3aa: CASSLGYQPQHF; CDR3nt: TGTGCCAGCAGCTTGGGGTATCAGCCCCAGCATTTT
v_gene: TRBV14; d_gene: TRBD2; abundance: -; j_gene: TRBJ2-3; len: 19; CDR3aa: CASSQEIPPSGPEADTQYF; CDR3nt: TGTGCCAGCAGCCAAGAGATTCCCCCTAGCGGGCCCGAAGCGGATACGCAGTATTTT
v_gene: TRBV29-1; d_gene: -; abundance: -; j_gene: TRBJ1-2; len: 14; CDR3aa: CSVDNGQVSYGYTF; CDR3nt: TGCAGCGTTGATAATGGGCAGGTCTCCTATGGCTACACCTTC
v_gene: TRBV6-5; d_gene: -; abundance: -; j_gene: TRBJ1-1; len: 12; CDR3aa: CASSRGNTEAFF; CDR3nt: TGTGCCAGCAGCCGGGGAAACACTGAAGCTTTCTTT
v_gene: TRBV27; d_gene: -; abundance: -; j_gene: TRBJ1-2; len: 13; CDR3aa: CASRGTLNYGYTF; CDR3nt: TGTGCCAGCAGGGGAACGCTTAACTATGGCTACACCTTC
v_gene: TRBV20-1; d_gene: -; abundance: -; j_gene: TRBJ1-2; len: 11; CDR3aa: CSGKSADGYTF; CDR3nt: TGCAGTGGTAAATCCGCCGATGGCTACACCTTC
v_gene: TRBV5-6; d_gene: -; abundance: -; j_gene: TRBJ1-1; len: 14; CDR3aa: CASSLADLYTEAFF; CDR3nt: TGTGCCAGCAGCTTGGCTGATCTCTACACTGAAGCTTTCTTT
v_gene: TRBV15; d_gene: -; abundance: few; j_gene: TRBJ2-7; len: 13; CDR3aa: CATSSSATYEQYF; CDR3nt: TGTGCCACCAGCAGTTCGGCGACCTACGAGCAGTACTTC
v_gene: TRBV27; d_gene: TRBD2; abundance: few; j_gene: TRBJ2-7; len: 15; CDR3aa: CASSFSGRAGDEQYF; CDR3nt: TGTGCCAGCAGTTTTAGCGGGAGGGCCGGGGACGAGCAGTACTTC
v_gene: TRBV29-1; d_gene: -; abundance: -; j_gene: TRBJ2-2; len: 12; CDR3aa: CSVVRQSGELFF; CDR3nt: TGCAGCGTTGTTAGACAGTCCGGGGAGCTGTTTTTT
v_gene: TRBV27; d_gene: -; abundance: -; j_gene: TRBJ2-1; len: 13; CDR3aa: CASSLSRYNEQFF; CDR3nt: TGTGCCAGCAGTTTATCGCGGTACAATGAGCAGTTCTTC
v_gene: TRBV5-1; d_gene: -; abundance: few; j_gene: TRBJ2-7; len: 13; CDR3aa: CASSLSGSGEQYF; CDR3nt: TGCGCCAGCAGCTTGAGCGGTTCGGGAGAGCAGTACTTC
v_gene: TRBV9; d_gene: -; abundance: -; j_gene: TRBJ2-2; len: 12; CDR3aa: CASSPNTGELFF; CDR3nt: TGTGCCAGCAGCCCCAACACCGGGGAGCTGTTTTTT
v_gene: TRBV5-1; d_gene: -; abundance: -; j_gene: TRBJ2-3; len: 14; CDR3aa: CASSLAGFRDTQYF; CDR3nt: TGCGCCAGCAGCTTGGCCGGGTTCCGGGATACGCAGTATTTT
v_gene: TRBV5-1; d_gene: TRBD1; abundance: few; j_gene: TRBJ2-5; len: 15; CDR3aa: CASSLGGGQGETQYF; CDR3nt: TGCGCCAGCAGCTTGGGAGGGGGCCAGGGAGAGACCCAGTACTTC
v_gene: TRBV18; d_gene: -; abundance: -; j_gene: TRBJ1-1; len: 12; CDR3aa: CASSPSGTEAFF; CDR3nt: TGTGCCAGCTCACCCTCCGGGACAGAAGCTTTCTTT
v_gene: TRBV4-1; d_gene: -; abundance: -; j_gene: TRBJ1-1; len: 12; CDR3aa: CASSQDTTEAFF; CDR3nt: TGCGCCAGCAGCCAAGATACGACTGAAGCTTTCTTT
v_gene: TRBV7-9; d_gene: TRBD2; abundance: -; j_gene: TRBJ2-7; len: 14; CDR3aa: CASGPTSSTYEQYF; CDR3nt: TGTGCCAGCGGCCCGACTAGCAGCACGTACGAGCAGTACTTC